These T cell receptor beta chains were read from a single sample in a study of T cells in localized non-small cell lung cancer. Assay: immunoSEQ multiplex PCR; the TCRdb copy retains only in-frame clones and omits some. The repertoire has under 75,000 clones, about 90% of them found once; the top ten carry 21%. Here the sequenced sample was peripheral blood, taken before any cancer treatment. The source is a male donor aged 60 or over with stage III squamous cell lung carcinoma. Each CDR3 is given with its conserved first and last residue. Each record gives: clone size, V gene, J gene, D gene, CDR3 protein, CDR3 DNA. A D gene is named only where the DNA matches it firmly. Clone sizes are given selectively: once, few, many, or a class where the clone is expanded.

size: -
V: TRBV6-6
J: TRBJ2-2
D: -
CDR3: CASSYSSRGGTGELFF
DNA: TGTGCCAGCAGTTACTCGTCGAGGGGGGGCACCGGGGAGCTGTTTTTT

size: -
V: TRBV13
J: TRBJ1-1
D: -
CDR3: CASRRDSQAEAFF
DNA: TGTGCCAGCAGACGAGATAGTCAGGCTGAAGCTTTCTTT

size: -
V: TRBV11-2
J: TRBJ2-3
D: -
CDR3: CASSPSYGDTQYF
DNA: TGTGCCAGCAGCCCCAGCTATGGAGATACGCAGTATTTT

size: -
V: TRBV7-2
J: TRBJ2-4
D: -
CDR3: CASSLVGSDIQYF
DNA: TGTGCCAGCAGCTTAGTCGGTAGCGACATTCAGTACTTC

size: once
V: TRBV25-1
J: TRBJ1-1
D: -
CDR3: CASSELGGDTEAFF
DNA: TGTGCCAGCAGTGAATTAGGGGGTGACACTGAAGCTTTCTTT

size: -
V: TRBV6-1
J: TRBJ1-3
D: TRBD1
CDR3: CASSEVSPDRGYGNTIYF
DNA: TGTGCCAGCAGTGAAGTATCTCCGGACAGGGGTTATGGAAACACCATATATTTT

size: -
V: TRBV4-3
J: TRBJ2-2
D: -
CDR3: CASSQDGWGTGELFF
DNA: TGCGCCAGCAGCCAAGACGGCTGGGGGACCGGGGAGCTGTTTTTT

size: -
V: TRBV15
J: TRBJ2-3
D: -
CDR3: CATSRSQGMRTDTQYF
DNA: TGTGCCACCAGCAGATCCCAGGGGATGAGGACAGATACGCAGTATTTT

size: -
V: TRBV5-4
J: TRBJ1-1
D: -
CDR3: CASSLGGGTGTEAFF
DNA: TGTGCCAGCAGCTTGGGAGGGGGGACTGGGACTGAAGCTTTCTTT

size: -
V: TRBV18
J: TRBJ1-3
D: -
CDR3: CASSPRGDTIYF
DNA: TGTGCCAGCTCACCCCGGGGAGACACCATATATTTT

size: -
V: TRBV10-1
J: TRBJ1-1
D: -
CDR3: CASSAGRNTEAFF
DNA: TGCGCCAGCAGTGCGGGGAGGAACACTGAAGCTTTCTTT

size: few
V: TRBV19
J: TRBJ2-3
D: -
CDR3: CASRIQGEADTQYF
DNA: TGTGCCAGTAGGATTCAGGGCGAAGCAGATACGCAGTATTTT

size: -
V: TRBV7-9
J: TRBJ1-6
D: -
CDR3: CASTETVLGSPLHF
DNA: TGTGCCAGCACCGAAACGGTTCTGGGATCACCCCTCCACTTT

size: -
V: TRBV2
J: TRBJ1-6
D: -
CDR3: CASNGQTGRSYNSPLHF
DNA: TGTGCCAGCAACGGACAGACCGGGCGGTCCTATAATTCACCCCTCCACTTT

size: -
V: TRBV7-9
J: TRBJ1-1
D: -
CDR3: CASSTLPNTEAFF
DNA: TGTGCCAGCAGTACACTCCCGAACACTGAAGCTTTCTTT

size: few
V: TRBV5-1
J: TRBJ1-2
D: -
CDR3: CASSTGTLDYGYTF
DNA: TGCGCCAGCAGCACCGGGACTTTGGACTATGGCTACACCTTC

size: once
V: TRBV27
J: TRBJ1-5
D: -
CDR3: CASSFQPLNQPQHF
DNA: TGTGCCAGCAGTTTCCAACCTCTAAATCAGCCCCAGCATTTT

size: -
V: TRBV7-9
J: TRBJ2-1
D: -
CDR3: CASSPGAGANEQFF
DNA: TGTGCCAGCAGCCCTGGGGCGGGGGCGAATGAGCAGTTCTTC

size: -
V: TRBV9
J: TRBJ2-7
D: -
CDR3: CASSVLSTGEQYF
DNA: TGTGCCAGCAGCGTACTATCAACTGGGGAGCAGTACTTC

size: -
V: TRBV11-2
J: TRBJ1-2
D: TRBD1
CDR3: CASSARTGNGYTF
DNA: TGTGCCAGCAGCGCCCGGACAGGGAATGGCTACACCTTC

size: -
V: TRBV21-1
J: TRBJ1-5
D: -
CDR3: CASSFSRASNQPQHF
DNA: TGTGCCAGCAGCTTTTCCAGGGCGAGCAATCAGCCCCAGCATTTT

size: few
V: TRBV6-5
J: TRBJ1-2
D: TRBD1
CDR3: CASSSDRASYGYTF
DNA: TGTGCCAGCAGTTCCGACAGGGCTTCCTATGGCTACACCTTC

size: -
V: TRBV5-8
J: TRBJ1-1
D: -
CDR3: CASSLVTEAFF
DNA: TGTGCCAGCAGCTTGGTCACTGAAGCTTTCTTT

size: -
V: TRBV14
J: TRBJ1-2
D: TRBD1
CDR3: CASSQVQGQGYGYTF
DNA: TGTGCCAGCAGCCAGGTACAGGGGCAAGGCTATGGCTACACCTTC

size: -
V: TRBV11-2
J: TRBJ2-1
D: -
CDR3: CASSSGPGFEQFF
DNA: TGTGCCAGCAGCTCCGGTCCGGGATTTGAGCAGTTCTTC

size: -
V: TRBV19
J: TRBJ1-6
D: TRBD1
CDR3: CASSIVQGRSPLHF
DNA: TGTGCCAGTAGTATAGTACAGGGGCGGTCACCCCTCCACTTT

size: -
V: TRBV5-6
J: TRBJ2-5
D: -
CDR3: CASSEGETQYF
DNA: TGTGCCAGCAGCGAAGGGGAGACCCAGTACTTC

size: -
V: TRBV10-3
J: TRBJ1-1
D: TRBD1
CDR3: CAISDNRDRGPMNTEAFF
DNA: TGTGCCATCAGTGATAACCGGGACAGGGGTCCCATGAACACTGAAGCTTTCTTT

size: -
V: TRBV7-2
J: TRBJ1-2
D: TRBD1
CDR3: CASSPGQGVPRYTF
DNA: TGTGCCAGCAGCCCTGGACAGGGAGTGCCCCGCTACACCTTC

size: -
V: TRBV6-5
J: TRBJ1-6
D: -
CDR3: CASSYSRTGNNSPLHF
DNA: TGTGCCAGCAGTTACTCGAGAACAGGGAATAATTCACCCCTCCACTTT

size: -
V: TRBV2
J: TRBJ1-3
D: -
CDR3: CASSLQGRTGNTIYF
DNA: TGTGCCAGCAGTCTACAGGGAAGAACTGGAAACACCATATATTTT

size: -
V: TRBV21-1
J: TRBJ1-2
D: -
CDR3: CASSKGEGQGLPSWGYTF
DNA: TGTGCCAGCAGCAAAGGGGAGGGACAGGGGCTTCCCTCATGGGGCTACACCTTC

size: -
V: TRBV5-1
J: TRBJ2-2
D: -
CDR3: CASSLALNTGELFF
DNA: TGCGCCAGCAGCTTGGCCTTGAACACCGGGGAGCTGTTTTTT

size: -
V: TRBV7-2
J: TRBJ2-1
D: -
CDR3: CASSLGIVVYNEQFF
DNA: TGTGCCAGCAGCTTAGGTATAGTGGTGTACAATGAGCAGTTCTTC

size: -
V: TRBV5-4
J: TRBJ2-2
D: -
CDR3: CASSLDGQRTGELFF
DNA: TGTGCCAGCAGCTTAGACGGACAGCGCACCGGGGAGCTGTTTTTT

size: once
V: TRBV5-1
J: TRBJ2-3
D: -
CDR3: CASKVVGTDTQYF
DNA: TGCGCCAGCAAAGTAGTAGGCACAGATACGCAGTATTTT

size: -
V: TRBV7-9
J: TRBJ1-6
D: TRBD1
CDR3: CASSPWTGDSPLHF
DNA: TGTGCCAGCAGCCCTTGGACAGGGGATTCACCCCTCCACTTT

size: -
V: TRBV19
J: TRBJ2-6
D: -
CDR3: CASKGRAGSPSGANVLTF
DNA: TGTGCCAGTAAGGGTCGGGCAGGCTCTCCCTCTGGGGCCAACGTCCTGACTTTC

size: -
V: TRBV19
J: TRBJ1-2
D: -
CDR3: CASSPDGTVTGVGYTF
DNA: TGTGCCAGTAGTCCCGATGGGACCGTAACCGGGGTGGGCTACACCTTC

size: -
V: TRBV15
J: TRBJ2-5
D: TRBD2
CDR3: CATSSGLAGETQYF
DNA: TGTGCCACCAGCAGCGGACTAGCGGGAGAGACCCAGTACTTC

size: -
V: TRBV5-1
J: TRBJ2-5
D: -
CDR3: CASSFTVGETQYF
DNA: TGCGCCAGCAGCTTTACGGTTGGGGAGACCCAGTACTTC

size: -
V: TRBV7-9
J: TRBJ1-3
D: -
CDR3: CASRLPGDSGNTIYF
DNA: TGTGCCAGCAGACTCCCTGGGGATTCTGGAAACACCATATATTTT

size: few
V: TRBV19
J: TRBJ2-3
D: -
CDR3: CASSPSGFFTDTQYF
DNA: TGTGCCAGTAGCCCCTCGGGATTCTTCACAGATACGCAGTATTTT

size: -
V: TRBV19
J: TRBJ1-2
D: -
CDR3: CASHPQGTISYGYTF
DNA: TGTGCCAGTCACCCCCAGGGTACGATCTCCTATGGCTACACCTTC

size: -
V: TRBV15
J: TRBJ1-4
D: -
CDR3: CARKRALPNEKLFF
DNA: TGTGCCAGGAAAAGGGCCCTTCCTAATGAAAAACTGTTTTTT